This T cell receptor (beta chain) was captured by sequencing in a study of CXCR3-negative and CXCR3-positive naive CD8 T cells (dated by TCRdb to about 2019). For the study in its entirety: Around 140 million TRB reads were obtained in total, roughly 1.5 +/- 0.3 million reads per library. For the TRBV-TRBJ cluster analysis, the naive subsets came from 5 or 6 donors, while the memory cells came from 3 donors. Data from 11 donors, pooled across two independent experiments, went into the diversity and physicochemical repertoire analyses. Study-level results and caveats: TRB CDR3s from CXCR3-positive naive cells showed higher hydrophobicity (lower Kidera factor 4), lower energy, and higher strength and volume indices than CXCR3-negative naive cells. Freshly isolated PBMCs were used for most assays because CXCR3 expression partially decreased after cryopreservation. Because surface CD5, which is linked to self-reactivity in mice, was comparable between the naive subsets, TCR interaction strength was also inferred from the physicochemical properties of TRB CDR3s. Repertoire diversity was comparably high in both naive subsets but much lower in memory CD8+ T cells. Naive CXCR3-negative and CXCR3-positive cells from the same donor showed similar TRBV-TRBJ usage, whereas memory cells showed distinct patterns.

The data were produced on a NextSeq 550. The Human TCR Profiling Kit (MiLaboratory) was used to make UMI-labeled 5' RACE TRB cDNA libraries. The full amount of extracted RNA was used for cDNA synthesis, and the full amount of resulting cDNA was used for PCR amplification. The libraries were made side by side, with each library going through the same number of PCR cycles. The source study handled its data this way. With a minimum of two reads required per UMI, MIGEC and MiXCR pulled out about 49,000 +/- 11,000 unique UMI-labeled TRB cDNA molecules from each library. Each library averaged approximately 40,000 +/- 10,000 functional in-frame TRB CDR3 nucleotide clonotypes without stop codons. After downsampling to 5000 UMI-labeled TRB molecules per sample, diversity metrics such as normalized Shannon-Wiener and Chao1 were calculated in VDJtools. Clonotype-size-weighted physicochemical properties of the central five CDR3 residues (interaction energy, strength, volume and Kidera factor 4) were computed in VDJtools. With the reads reprocessed by TCRdb, a single entry stands for each CDR3 protein sequence and no DNA is reported. The V and J calls were determined by TCRdb, not by the authors. The record for this sample contains some 130,000 distinct CDR3 sequences. The ten largest make up just under 0.5% of the sample.

Each CD8+ T cell subset was flow-sorted in triplicate, and some 300,000 cells per subset were placed directly into RLT lysis buffer. To exclude memory contaminants, naive CD8+ T cells were stringently defined as CD45RO-CCR7+CD27+CD95-. Peripheral blood mononuclear cells were isolated from buffy coats using standard density gradient centrifugation. Naive CXCR3-negative and CXCR3-positive CD8+ T cells were flow-sorted using a FACSAria III. Total RNA was extracted from sorted cells with an RNeasy Mini Kit. Concerning this clonotype: It lacks a known antigen.

Sequencing was done on a sample of naive CXCR3- CD8+ T cells from blood. The cell subset or site label, as the study defines it: CD45RO-CCR7+CD27+CD95- naive CD8+ T cells lacking CXCR3 (TNR3-). This receptor was obtained from a human donor in good health. Some clones in this sample may be carry-over from other donors' samples.

The CDR3 loop reads CATSRVSGLAGGTDTQYF. The chain links TRBV15 with TRBJ2-3; TCRdb's D call, TRBD2, is unchecked because there is no DNA. Measured from the cysteine to the phenylalanine, the CDR3 is 18 residues long. No DNA sequence is on record. The germline V gene (reference sequence) specifies LNHNV as CDR1 and YYDKDF as CDR2.